The 8 T cell receptor beta chains listed next were all sequenced from one sample in a study of OX40 agonist ivuxolimab in advanced cancers. Measured with immunoSEQ multiplex PCR; TCRdb has only the in-frame clones, and not every one. The table shows tens of thousands of clones, with roughly nine tenths occurring only once. The sample was CD4+ or CD8+ T cells sorted from blood, taken in a trial of the OX40 agonist ivuxolimab. The source is an adult with an advanced solid tumor such as melanoma, head and neck, liver or kidney cancer.

The chain carries TRBV5-1 and TRBJ2-2; D not resolved. V was shortened by 4 bases and J by 1 base, with 11 bases between the two germline ends. The length of the CDR3 is 15 residues. Germline assignment: CDR1 SGHRS and CDR2 YFSETQ. In nucleotides, the CDR3 is TGCGCCAGCAGCCTCCTACCTTTGAACACCGGGGAGCTGTTTTTT. Its translation: CASSLLPLNTGELFF.

In its sample, this clone was seen once. V and J are TRBV18 and TRBJ2-2; no firm D call. There are 15 residues in the CDR3. CDR1 is KGHSH, CDR2 LQKENI, per germline. The V end was cut by 3 bases, the J end by 1 base, with 9 bases between. CDR3 amino acids: CASSPRTVNTGELFF. The CDR3 bases are TGTGCCAGCTCACCCCGGACGGTGAACACCGGGGAGCTGTTTTTT.

The chain is built from TRBV5-1 and TRBJ2-3, with TRBD2 matching over 10 bases. CDR3 size: 16 residues. Unmatched junction bases numbered 1, after V lost 0 bases and J lost 0 bases. The germline V gene encodes CDR1 SGHRS and CDR2 YFSETQ. In DNA form, the CDR3 reads TGCGCCAGCAGCTTGGGTAGCGGGGGGAGCACAGATACGCAGTATTTT. It is translated as CASSLGSGGSTDTQYF.

This chain uses TRBV7-3 with TRBJ2-1; no reliable D call. The V gene's germline CDR1 is SGHTA and CDR2 FQGTGA. The CDR3 runs 15 residues. Deletions cut 5 bases from V and 2 bases from J, with 13 bases between. The CDR3 bases are TGTGCCAGCAGCCCCCTGGACGGAGCCTACAATGAGCAGTTCTTC. It codes for CASSPLDGAYNEQFF.

The V gene is TRBV2, the J gene TRBJ2-1; D remains unclear. Germline-derived CDR1 and CDR2 are SNHLY and FYNNEI. The CDR3 totals 11 residues. V lost 4 bases and J 8 bases, leaving 6 bases between the germline ends. The CDR3: CASSGAYEQFF. The CDR3 DNA is TGTGCCAGCAGTGGGGCCTATGAGCAGTTCTTC.

On this clone: Sequence at one end of the junction differs from germline and may be a read error. The chain has TRBV7-7 and TRBJ2-2; 8 bases are shared with TRBD1. Germline-derived CDR1 and CDR2 are SSHAT and FNYEAQ (reference sequence). The length of the CDR3 is 15 residues. CDR3 sequence (DNA): TGTGCTAGCAGCTCAGGGGGCAGGGACACCGGGGAGCTGTTTTTT. Its protein product is CASSSGGRDTGELFF.

This clone is a singleton in its sample. CDR3 DNA sequence: TGTGCCAGCAGTCGTACGCGACAGACCTACGAGCAGTACTTC. This encodes CASSRTRQTYEQYF. V usage is TRBV6-5 and J usage is TRBJ2-7, with D possibly TRBD1 on 5 matching bases. Deletions cut 5 bases from V and 2 bases from J, with 13 bases between. This CDR3 has 14 residues. CDR1 is MNHEY, CDR2 SVGAGI, per germline.

This rearrangement joins TRBV5-6 to TRBJ1-6; 10 nucleotides match TRBD1. CDR3 length: 15 amino acids. The V and J ends lost 3 bases and 7 bases, in that order; junction bases with no gene match: 4. Germline assignment: CDR1 SGHDT and CDR2 YYEEEE. The CDR3 nucleotides are TGTGCCAGCAGCTCCCCGACAGGGGGCAATTCACCCCTCCACTTT. Protein product: CASSSPTGGNSPLHF. Full variable domain (rest looked up from reference TRBV5-6 and TRBJ1-6): DAGVTQSPTHLIKTRGQQVTLRCSPKSGHDTVSWYQQALGQGPQFIFQYYEEEERQRGNFPDRFSGHQFPNYSSELNVNALLLGDSALYLCASSSPTGGNSPLHFGNGTRLTVT.